This T cell receptor beta chain was identified in a study of cytomegalovirus exposure and HLA in healthy donors. In the PCR, 60 Vbeta and 13 Jbeta primers were used. Clones were sequenced by immunoSEQ multiplex PCR, and TCRdb holds only the in-frame ones, with some missing. The sample lists about 160,000 clones; roughly 82% were seen once. Germline V lookup: CDR1 WSHSY, CDR2 SAAADI. CDR3 length: 16 amino acids. J gave up 1 base and V 1 base, and 4 bases lay outside the gene matches. Of note for this clone: What it binds is not known.

Study findings and constraints: Excluded were some V segments that proved indistinguishable, including TRBV6-2 and TRBV6-3. Associated with cytomegalovirus, according to the listing, were 150 to 200 TCR beta chains.

The clonotype was recovered from a man aged 45-65 years in good health and CMV-seropositive. The gene calls are TRBV10-2 and TRBJ2-7, with 10 bases matching TRBD1. The sequenced sample consisted of PBMCs. The CDR3 protein is CASSEFGTGASYEQYF. CDR3 nucleotide sequence: TGCGCCAGCAGTGAGTTCGGGACAGGGGCTTCCTACGAGCAGTACTTC.